These 27 T cell receptor beta chains originate from one sample sequenced in a study of early T cells in non-severe SARS-CoV-2 infection. TCRdb called the 5' RACE reads again in MiXCR, with one record for every CDR3 protein. The sample shows about 60,000 distinct CDR3 sequences, around 20% of them seen only once. This sample comprised whole blood, obtained at baseline. The receptors originated from an adult who was a healthcare worker with PCR-confirmed SARS-CoV-2 infection or an uninfected control (not recorded which).

The rearrangement links TRBV3-1 to TRBJ1-2, with D possibly TRBD1 on 5 matching bases. Germline loops: CDR1 LGHDT, CDR2 YNNKEL (reference sequence). The length of the CDR3 is 17 residues. V lost 1 base and J 4 bases, leaving 19 bases between the germline ends. CDR3 DNA sequence: TGTGCCAGCAGCCAAGGAGGGGTACACCTTCCGAGCTATGGCTACACCTTC. This translates into CASSQGGVHLPSYGYTF.

This clonotype was detected a few times. The chain combines TRBV10-3 with TRBJ1-1, with TRBD1 matching 9 bases. Germline values: CDR1 ENHRY, CDR2 SYGVKD. V lost 2 bases to trimming and J lost 5 bases; unmatched junction nucleotides: 6. The CDR3 contains 15 residues. The CDR3 is CAISERGQGETEAFF. CDR3 in DNA: TGTGCCATCAGTGAGAGGGGACAGGGAGAGACTGAAGCTTTCTTT.

This clonotype was found a few times. This rearrangement joins TRBV13 to TRBJ1-2, with 9 bases that match TRBD1. This CDR3 is built from 17 residues. Germline V gives CDR1 PRHDT, CDR2 FYEKMQ (reference sequence). J gave up 5 bases and V 4 bases, and 14 bases lay outside the gene matches. This chain's CDR3 is CASSSSGDRVWGYGYTF. In nucleotides, the CDR3 is TGTGCCAGCAGCTCATCCGGGGACAGGGTATGGGGTTATGGCTACACCTTC.

At least ten counts were recorded for this clonotype. The chain carries TRBV3-1 and TRBJ1-5, with D unresolved. The V end was cut by 3 bases, the J end by 6 bases, with 9 bases between. Germline-derived CDR1 and CDR2 are LGHDT and YNNKEL (reference sequence). CDR3 length equals 13 residues. CDR3 region: CASSQSPIQPQHF. DNA of the CDR3: TGTGCCAGCAGCCAGTCCCCCATTCAGCCCCAGCATTTT.

The rearrangement links TRBV29-1 to TRBJ1-1, with no clear D. This CDR3 region has 12 residues. Germline values: CDR1 SQVTM, CDR2 ANQGSEA. V was shortened by 7 bases and J by 1 base, with 10 bases between the two germline ends. CDR3 bases: TGCAGCGCGATTTATGGGAACACTGAAGCTTTCTTT. Its translation: CSAIYGNTEAFF. The full variable domain, completed using reference TRBV29-1 and TRBJ1-1, is SAVISQKPSRDICQRGTSLTIQCQVDSQVTMMFWYRQQPGQSLTLIATANQGSEATYESGFVIDKFPISRPNLTFSTLTVSNMSPEDSSIYLCSAIYGNTEAFFGQGTRLTVV.

In its sample, this clonotype was seen a few times. The chain is built from TRBV11-1 and TRBJ2-1; perhaps TRBD1 as D (6 bases). CDR1 and CDR2 (germline): SGHAT, FQDESV (reference sequence). Trimming stripped 5 bases from V and 3 bases from J, with 11 bases between. The CDR3 has 14 residues. The CDR3 is CASSADSYYNEQFF. CDR3 bases: TGTGCCAGCAGCGCGGACAGTTACTACAATGAGCAGTTCTTC.

This clonotype has a handful of counts. The CDR3 protein is CASSPNRGANVLTF. CDR3 sequence (DNA): TGTGCCAGCTCACCGAACCGAGGGGCCAACGTCCTGACTTTC. The V call is TRBV18, the J call TRBJ2-6; D uncertain. Germline V gives CDR1 KGHSH, CDR2 LQKENI. V lost 3 bases and J lost 4, with 7 bases in between. CDR3 length: 14 amino acids.

This clonotype has only a few counts. The rearrangement links TRBV20-1 to TRBJ1-1; D is unresolved. Germline CDR1 is DFQATT and CDR2 is SNEGSKA (reference sequence). CDR3 length: 11 residues. V was trimmed by 3 bases and J by 6 bases, leaving 8 bases between them. In nucleotides, the CDR3 is TGCAGTGCTAGGGGGTACGCTGAAGCTTTCTTT. Amino acids: CSARGYAEAFF.

This clonotype was observed once. V is TRBV2 and J is TRBJ1-4; 8 nucleotides align to TRBD1. V trimming: 8 bases; J trimming: 8 bases; junction bases outside the gene matches: 10. The CDR3 length is 14 residues. Germline V gene lookup returns CDR1 SNHLY and CDR2 FYNNEI. The CDR3 is CASEARTGKEKLFF. The CDR3 bases are TGTGCCAGCGAGGCACGGACAGGGAAAGAAAAACTGTTTTTT.

This clonotype was counted at least ten times. The chain is built from TRBV20-1 and TRBJ1-2; D possibly corresponds to TRBD1 (6 bases). The V end lost 5 bases, the J end lost 4 bases, and 17 bases lay between the germline ends. Germline loops: CDR1 DFQATT, CDR2 SNEGSKA (reference sequence). The CDR3 has 14 amino acids. CDR3 residues: CSASATRGLYGYTF. The DNA for the CDR3 is TGCAGTGCTTCAGCCACCAGGGGACTCTATGGCTACACCTTC.

This clonotype was counted a few times. This sequence joins TRBV20-1 and TRBJ2-1, with 10 bases fitting TRBD2. Germline CDR1 and CDR2: DFQATT and SNEGSKA (reference sequence). The CDR3 extends over 15 amino acids. J lost 7 bases, V lost 2 bases, and 8 bases had no gene match. The CDR3 loop reads CSARLAGVMGNEQFF. CDR3 DNA: TGCAGTGCTAGACTAGCGGGGGTAATGGGGAATGAGCAGTTCTTC.

This clonotype showed up just a few times. V usage is TRBV5-1 and J usage is TRBJ1-1, with TRBD1 as a possible D gene (6 bases). V lost 5 bases and J lost 3, with 14 bases in between. The CDR3 is made up of 14 amino acids. Germline V gives CDR1 SGHRS, CDR2 YFSETQ. The CDR3 spells CASRTGSGDTEAFF. The CDR3, as DNA: TGCGCCAGCAGAACAGGGAGCGGGGACACTGAAGCTTTCTTT.

This clonotype was picked up a small number of times. The gene calls are TRBV9 and TRBJ2-3; TRBD1 is a possible D gene (7 bases). This CDR3 has 13 residues. V lost 6 bases, J lost 5 bases, and 13 bases lay in between. The germline V gene encodes CDR1 SGDLS and CDR2 YYNGEE. The DNA for the CDR3 is TGTGCCAGCAACATCCAGGGGGGAGATACGCAGTATTTT. Translating gives CASNIQGGDTQYF.

The J gene is TRBJ2-1, the V gene TRBV29-1, with 8 bases fitting TRBD1. With V trimmed by 6 bases and J by 5 bases, 9 bases remained unmatched. CDR1 is SQVTM, CDR2 ANQGSEA, per germline. The CDR3 is 14 amino acids. The CDR3 sequence: CSVGGRDRNNEQFF. Written as DNA, the CDR3 is TGCAGCGTCGGGGGCCGGGACAGGAACAATGAGCAGTTCTTC.

This clonotype came up many times. This sequence joins TRBV2 and TRBJ2-4; 12 bases line up with TRBD2. The CDR3 consists of 16 residues. Losses at the gene ends were 1 base for V and 10 bases for J; bases not matched to a gene: 8. Germline V gene lookup returns CDR1 SNHLY and CDR2 FYNNEI. CDR3 sequence reads: CASSEGLAGAGGIQYF. The CDR3 DNA is TGTGCCAGCAGTGAAGGACTAGCGGGGGCCGGAGGGATTCAGTACTTC.

The CDR3 spells CSARDSSTDTQYF. The CDR3 DNA sequence: TGCAGTGCTAGAGATTCGAGCACAGATACGCAGTATTTT. The V gene is TRBV20-1, the J gene TRBJ2-3, with D unclear. In germline, CDR1 is DFQATT, CDR2 SNEGSKA (reference sequence). The CDR3 has 13 residues. Trimming left V 0 bases short and J 0 bases short, with 4 bases between.

This clonotype has only a few counts. CDR3 amino acids: CASSQGHSGGLEQFF. The CDR3 coding sequence is TGTGCCAGCAGCCAAGGGCATTCAGGGGGCCTTGAGCAGTTCTTC. This chain links TRBV3-1 with TRBJ2-1, with TRBD1 identical over 8 bases. Germline assignment: CDR1 LGHDT and CDR2 YNNKEL (reference sequence). The CDR3 sequence is 15 residues long. V shed 1 base and J 9 bases; nucleotides not matched to a gene: 8.

This chain links TRBV18 with TRBJ2-7, with a possible D match to TRBD2 (6 bases). The germline V gene has CDR1 KGHSH and CDR2 LQKENI. This CDR3 has 15 amino acids. The V end was cut by 4 bases, the J end by 7 bases, with 20 bases between. The CDR3 reads CASSRTDGRRSEQYF. The CDR3 nucleotides are TGTGCCAGCTCACGGACCGACGGGAGACGGAGTGAGCAGTACTTC. The entire variable domain, with the rest obtained from reference TRBV18 and TRBJ2-7, is as follows: NAGVMQNPRHLVRRRGQEARLRCSPMKGHSHVYWYRQLPEEGLKFMVYLQKENIIDESGMPKERFSAEFPKEGPSILRIQQVVRGDSAAYFCASSRTDGRRSEQYFGPGTRLTVT.

The gene calls are TRBV29-1 and TRBJ2-3; tentative D call: TRBD1 (6 bases). V was clipped by 6 bases and J by 4 bases, with 8 bases between them. CDR3 length: 11 amino acids. In germline, CDR1 is SQVTM, CDR2 ANQGSEA. Here the CDR3 reads CSVAGADTQYF. As DNA, the CDR3 is TGCAGCGTGGCAGGGGCAGATACGCAGTATTTT.

The V gene is TRBV5-1, the J gene TRBJ1-3; a possible D gene is TRBD1 (6 bases). Germline V lookup: CDR1 SGHRS, CDR2 YFSETQ. The V end was cut by 0 bases, the J end by 8 bases, with 12 bases between. This CDR3 has 14 residues. Here the CDR3 reads CASSLGQDRDTIYF. The CDR3 nucleotides read TGCGCCAGCAGCTTGGGACAGGATAGAGACACCATATATTTT.

The chain uses TRBV4-1 and TRBJ2-5; D gene ambiguous. The CDR3 totals 12 residues. In germline, CDR1 is MGHRA, CDR2 YSYEKL. Trimming shortened V by 2 bases and J by 0 bases, and 1 base separated the two germline ends. CDR3 nucleotide sequence: TGCGCCAGCAGCCAACACCAAGAGACCCAGTACTTC. Amino acid sequence: CASSQHQETQYF.

This clonotype appeared many times. The CDR3 region has the DNA TGTGCCAGCAGCTATGCGGGTGAAGCTTTCTTT. Protein product: CASSYAGEAFF. The chain couples TRBV5-6 to TRBJ1-1; D call uncertain. Germline V gives CDR1 SGHDT, CDR2 YYEEEE. This CDR3 is 11 amino acids long. Trimming removed 3 bases at V and 7 bases at J, with 7 bases between.

As for this clonotype: A much larger clone lies a single base off, so this may be a read error. Likely a read error: the CDR3 ends without its conserved phenylalanine or tryptophan. V usage is TRBV7-9 and J usage is TRBJ1-2, with 8 bases lining up with TRBD1. The CDR3 runs 16 residues. Germline CDR1 and CDR2: SEHNR and FQNEAQ (reference sequence). The V and J ends lost 3 bases and 2 bases, in that order; junction bases with no gene match: 8. CDR3 sequence reads: CASSLGWTGYNYGYTL. Here the CDR3 DNA reads TGTGCCAGCAGCTTGGGATGGACAGGGTACAACTATGGCTACACCTTA.

This clonotype has a handful of counts. This chain connects TRBV27 to TRBJ2-6; D gene ambiguous. Germline V gene lookup returns CDR1 MNHEY and CDR2 SMNVEV (reference sequence). Trimming stripped 3 bases from V and 0 bases from J, with 9 bases between. This CDR3 contains 16 residues. CDR3 nucleotide sequence: TGTGCCAGCAGTTTCACAGCCATCTCTGGGGCCAACGTCCTGACTTTC. Translation: CASSFTAISGANVLTF.

The rearrangement links TRBV5-5 to TRBJ1-5, with unresolved D. Trimming shortened V by 4 bases and J by 9 bases, and 17 bases separated the two germline ends. Germline lookup yields CDR1 SGHKS and CDR2 YYEKEE (reference sequence). The CDR3 sequence is 14 residues long. The CDR3, as DNA: TGTGCCAGCAGCCTCTCCGGGCCCCTCGTGCCCCAGCATTTT. It yields the protein CASSLSGPLVPQHF.

J is TRBJ2-1 and V is TRBV27; 15 nucleotides line up with TRBD2. The V segment lost 6 bases and the J segment 0 bases; nucleotides outside the gene matches: 12. CDR1 and CDR2 (germline): MNHEY, SMNVEV (reference sequence). The CDR3 sequence is 20 residues long. The CDR3: CASRGTSGGSRHSSYNEQFF. The CDR3 DNA follows: TGTGCCAGCAGGGGGACTAGCGGGGGGTCCCGCCACAGCTCCTACAATGAGCAGTTCTTC.

The V and J genes are TRBV5-1 and TRBJ1-4, with unresolved D. Germline CDR1 is SGHRS and CDR2 is YFSETQ. V was cut by 0 bases and J by 4 bases, with 10 bases left in between. The CDR3 totals 15 residues. The CDR3 spells CASSLGSPSNEKLFF. The CDR3 DNA is TGCGCCAGCAGCTTGGGTTCCCCGAGTAATGAAAAACTGTTTTTT. The full variable domain, its missing parts supplied by reference TRBV5-1 and TRBJ1-4, is KAGVTQTPRYLIKTRGQQVTLSCSPISGHRSVSWYQQTPGQGLQFLFEYFSETQRNKGNFPGRFSGRQFSNSRSEMNVSTLELGDSALYLCASSLGSPSNEKLFFGSGTQLSVL.